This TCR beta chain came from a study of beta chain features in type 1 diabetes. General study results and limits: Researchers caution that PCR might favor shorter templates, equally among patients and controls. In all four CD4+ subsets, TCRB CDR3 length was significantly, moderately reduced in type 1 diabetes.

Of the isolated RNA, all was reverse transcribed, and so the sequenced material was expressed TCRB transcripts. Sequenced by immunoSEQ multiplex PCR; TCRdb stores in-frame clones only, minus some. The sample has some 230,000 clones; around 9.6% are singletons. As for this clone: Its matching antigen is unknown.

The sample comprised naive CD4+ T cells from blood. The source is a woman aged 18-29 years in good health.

CDR3 sequence reads: CASTRRGSLNEQFF. CDR3 DNA sequence: TGTGCCAGCACAAGGCGGGGTAGTTTAAATGAGCAGTTCTTC. The chain employs TRBV5-6 and TRBJ2-1, with D possibly TRBD2 on 6 matching bases. The CDR3 totals 14 residues. Germline V gives CDR1 SGHDT, CDR2 YYEEEE. V was clipped by 6 bases and J by 7 bases, with 17 bases between them.